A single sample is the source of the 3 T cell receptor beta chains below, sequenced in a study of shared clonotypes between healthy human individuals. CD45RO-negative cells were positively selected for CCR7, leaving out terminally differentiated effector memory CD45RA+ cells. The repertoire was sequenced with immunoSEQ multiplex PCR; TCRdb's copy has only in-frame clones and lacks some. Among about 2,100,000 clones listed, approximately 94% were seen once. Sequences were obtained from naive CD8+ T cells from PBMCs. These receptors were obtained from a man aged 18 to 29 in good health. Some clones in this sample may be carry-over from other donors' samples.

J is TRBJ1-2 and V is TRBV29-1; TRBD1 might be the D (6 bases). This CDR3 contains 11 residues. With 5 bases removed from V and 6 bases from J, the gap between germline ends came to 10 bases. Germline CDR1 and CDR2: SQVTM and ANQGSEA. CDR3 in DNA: TGCAGCGTTACAGGGTCGGATGGCTACACCTTC. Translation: CSVTGSDGYTF.

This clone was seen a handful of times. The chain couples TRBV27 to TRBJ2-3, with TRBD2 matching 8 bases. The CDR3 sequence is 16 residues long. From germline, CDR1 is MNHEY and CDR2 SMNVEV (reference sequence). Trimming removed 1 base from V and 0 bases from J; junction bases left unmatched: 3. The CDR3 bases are TGTGCCAGCAGTTTATATCCTAGCGGGAGCACAGATACGCAGTATTTT. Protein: CASSLYPSGSTDTQYF.

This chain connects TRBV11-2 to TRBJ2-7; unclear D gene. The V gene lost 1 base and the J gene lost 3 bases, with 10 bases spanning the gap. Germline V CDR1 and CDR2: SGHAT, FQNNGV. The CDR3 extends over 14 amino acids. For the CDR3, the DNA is TGTGCCAGCAGCTTAGGCGTAGGGCTCTACGAGCAGTACTTC. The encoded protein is CASSLGVGLYEQYF.